Below, 21 T cell receptor beta chains from the same sample are listed, as sequenced in a study of cytomegalovirus exposure and HLA in healthy donors. Use of 60 Vbeta and 13 Jbeta primers characterized the PCR. Assay used: immunoSEQ multiplex PCR; TCRdb lists only in-frame clones, some missing. The sample totals approximately 75,000 clones. Input material: PBMCs. The origin of the receptors is a man aged 35 to 55 in good health and CMV-seronegative.

The chain has TRBV5-1 and TRBJ2-5; 11 bases are a match to TRBD2. V was pared by 4 bases and J by 3 bases, with 14 bases of the junction left unmatched. Germline assignment: CDR1 SGHRS and CDR2 YFSETQ. The CDR3 covers 18 residues. The CDR3 DNA follows: TGCGCCAGCAGCCCACTACTAGCGGGAGTAAACGGAAAAGAGACCCAGTACTTC. Translating it yields CASSPLLAGVNGKETQYF.

The J gene is TRBJ1-4, the V gene TRBV25-1; D gene uncertain. The CDR3 sequence is 13 residues long. Deletions cut 4 bases from V and 8 bases from J, with 11 bases between. The germline V gene has CDR1 MGHDK and CDR2 SYGVNS. CDR3 DNA: TGTGCCAGCAGTGTCACTACGCGCGAAAAACTGTTTTTT. This gives the protein CASSVTTREKLFF.

The chain couples TRBV5-6 to TRBJ2-7; D uncertain. The CDR3 consists of 14 residues. The germline CDR1 and CDR2 sequences are SGHDT and YYEEEE. V was clipped by 2 bases and J by 6 bases, with 15 bases between them. The CDR3 DNA sequence: TGTGCCAGCAGCTTCGAACTAAGGTCCCTCGAGCAGTACTTC. This gives the protein CASSFELRSLEQYF.

The chain is built from TRBV2 and TRBJ2-7; TRBD1 aligns across 7 bases. CDR3 size: 14 residues. J gave up 0 bases and V 2 bases, and 1 base lay outside the gene matches. From germline, CDR1 is SNHLY and CDR2 FYNNEI. CDR3 in DNA: TGTGCCAGCAGTGAATGGGACAGCTCCTACGAGCAGTACTTC. Translation gives CASSEWDSSYEQYF. Using reference TRBV2 and TRBJ2-7 for the parts outside the CDR3, the full variable domain is EPEVTQTPSHQVTQMGQEVILRCVPISNHLYFYWYRQILGQKVEFLVSFYNNEISEKSEIFDDQFSVERPDGSNFTLKIRSTKLEDSAMYFCASSEWDSSYEQYFGPGTRLTVT.

The rearrangement joins TRBV7-8 to TRBJ1-4; 7 bases agree with TRBD1. The CDR3 has 16 residues. V dropped 3 bases and J dropped 8; count of bases not matched to a gene: 12. Germline CDR1 and CDR2: SGHVS and FQNEAQ. CDR3 nucleotides: TGTGCCAGCAGCTTGGGGGCACGAGGGGGCTTGGAAAAACTGTTTTTT. As protein: CASSLGARGGLEKLFF.

This sequence joins TRBV7-2 and TRBJ1-2; 7 bases line up with TRBD1. Germline-derived CDR1 and CDR2 are SGHTA and FQGNSA. The CDR3 has 16 amino acids. Trimming cost V 5 bases and J 2 bases; bases outside gene matches: 11. This chain's CDR3 is CASSLGGRSSNYGYTF. DNA of the CDR3: TGTGCCAGCAGCCTAGGGGGCAGAAGCTCCAACTATGGCTACACCTTC.

The chain recombines TRBV6-5 with TRBJ1-2, with a tentative D call TRBD1 (6 bases). The CDR3 is made up of 15 amino acids. Germline V gives CDR1 MNHEY, CDR2 SVGAGI. The V end was cut by 5 bases, the J end by 6 bases, with 19 bases between. For the CDR3, the DNA is TGTGCCAGCAGTACCCCGGGACATCTATCCCATGGCTACACCTTC. This sequence encodes CASSTPGHLSHGYTF.

V gene TRBV5-1 combines with J gene TRBJ2-3, with 9 bases fitting TRBD2. V lost 4 bases and J lost 0; bases outside the gene matches: 3. CDR3 length equals 15 residues. Germline CDR1 SGHRS, CDR2 YFSETQ. The CDR3 loop reads CASSGTSHSTDTQYF. CDR3 DNA: TGCGCCAGCAGCGGGACTAGCCACAGCACAGATACGCAGTATTTT. Supplemented by reference TRBV5-1 and TRBJ2-3, the full variable domain reads KAGVTQTPRYLIKTRGQQVTLSCSPISGHRSVSWYQQTPGQGLQFLFEYFSETQRNKGNFPGRFSGRQFSNSRSEMNVSTLELGDSALYLCASSGTSHSTDTQYFGPGTRLTVL.

V is TRBV30 and J is TRBJ1-5; no definite D call. V lost 1 base to trimming and J lost 0 bases, with 4 bases between them. Germline V CDR1 and CDR2: GTSNPN, SVGIG (reference sequence). There are 13 residues in the CDR3. The CDR3 here is CAWSGASNQPQHF. The DNA of the CDR3 is TGTGCCTGGAGTGGAGCTAGCAATCAGCCCCAGCATTTT.

The chain recombines TRBV10-1 with TRBJ2-7; 7 nucleotides align to TRBD2. Trimming took 0 bases from V and 4 from J; bases not matched to a gene: 6. CDR3 length: 15 residues. The V gene's germline CDR1 is WNHNN and CDR2 SYGVQD (reference sequence). CDR3 in DNA: TGCGCCAGCAGTGAGTCGCCCACGGGGGGATACGAGCAGTACTTC. Its protein product is CASSESPTGGYEQYF.

On this clone itself: Within the sample, other DNA sequences also encode this same CDR3. The chain carries TRBV2 and TRBJ2-6; weak D call: TRBD1 (6 bases). The CDR3 sequence is 20 residues long. Germline CDR1 reads SNHLY; CDR2 reads FYNNEI. With 7 bases removed from V and 0 bases from J, the gap between germline ends came to 25 bases. CDR3 sequence reads: CASTPGVAGFGLSGANVLTF. The CDR3 nucleotides read TGTGCCAGCACCCCAGGGGTTGCAGGGTTCGGACTCTCTGGGGCCAACGTCCTGACTTTC. Together with reference TRBV2 and TRBJ2-6, the CDR3 gives the full variable domain: EPEVTQTPSHQVTQMGQEVILRCVPISNHLYFYWYRQILGQKVEFLVSFYNNEISEKSEIFDDQFSVERPDGSNFTLKIRSTKLEDSAMYFCASTPGVAGFGLSGANVLTFGAGSRLTVL.

This sequence joins TRBV29-1 and TRBJ1-1, with TRBD1 matching over 11 bases. There are 13 residues in the CDR3. The trim removed 5 bases at V and 5 bases at J, leaving 4 bases unmatched. Germline V gene data show CDR1 as SQVTM and CDR2 as ANQGSEA. The CDR3 loop is CSVLGTGGTEAFF. CDR3 sequence (DNA): TGCAGCGTTCTGGGGACAGGGGGGACTGAAGCTTTCTTT. Together with reference TRBV29-1 and TRBJ1-1, the CDR3 gives the full variable domain: SAVISQKPSRDICQRGTSLTIQCQVDSQVTMMFWYRQQPGQSLTLIATANQGSEATYESGFVIDKFPISRPNLTFSTLTVSNMSPEDSSIYLCSVLGTGGTEAFFGQGTRLTVV.

The genes are TRBV2 and TRBJ2-3, with 10 bases aligning to TRBD2. The V gene end was trimmed by 4 bases and the J gene end by 0 bases; junction bases not matched to a gene: 1. The CDR3 totals 15 residues. Germline loops: CDR1 SNHLY, CDR2 FYNNEI. CDR3 sequence: CASSASGGSTDTQYF. The CDR3, as DNA: TGTGCCAGCAGTGCTAGCGGGGGTAGCACAGATACGCAGTATTTT.

This sequence joins TRBV29-1 and TRBJ2-3, with 8 bases fitting TRBD1. Germline assignment: CDR1 SQVTM and CDR2 ANQGSEA. V was pared by 4 bases and J by 4 bases, with 4 bases of the junction left unmatched. This CDR3 is 13 amino acids long. The chain's CDR3 is CSVGTGSADTQYF. As DNA, the CDR3 is TGCAGCGTTGGGACAGGGAGCGCAGATACGCAGTATTTT.

CDR3 nucleotide sequence: TGTGCCAGCACCCCCGGAGGGCTGAGCAATCAGCCCCAGCATTTT. Its translation is CASTPGGLSNQPQHF. The rearrangement links TRBV6-6 to TRBJ1-5; no clear D. The V gene's germline CDR1 is MNHNY and CDR2 SVGAGI (reference sequence). The CDR3 has 15 residues. Trimming cost V 7 bases and J 1 base, with 14 bases left between them.

The chain links TRBV6-5 to TRBJ1-4; 7 bases are shared with TRBD1. Germline values: CDR1 MNHEY, CDR2 SVGAGI. The CDR3 totals 12 residues. The J segment lost 7 bases and the V segment lost 6 bases, leaving 2 bases of the junction unmatched. CDR3 sequence (DNA): TGTGCCAGCAGAGACAGGGCTGAAAAACTGTTTTTT. Residues: CASRDRAEKLFF.

The chain recombines TRBV19 with TRBJ1-1, with a tentative D call TRBD1 (6 bases). Germline-derived CDR1 and CDR2 are LNHDA and SQIVND (reference sequence). The CDR3 length is 16 residues. Trimming shortened V by 5 bases and J by 0 bases, and 16 bases separated the two germline ends. The CDR3 bases are TGTGCCAGTAGTCCCCTCTGGGACACCCTGAACACTGAAGCTTTCTTT. This codes for CASSPLWDTLNTEAFF.

The chain joins TRBV11-2 to TRBJ2-3; TRBD2 might be the D (6 bases). The V and J ends lost 5 bases and 6 bases respectively, with 18 bases between them. From germline, CDR1 is SGHAT and CDR2 FQNNGV. This CDR3 comprises 15 residues. For the CDR3, the DNA is TGTGCCAGCAGCAAACGGGGCGGGGCGGCGGATACGCAGTATTTT. It codes for CASSKRGGAADTQYF.

J is TRBJ2-3 and V is TRBV5-5; unclear D gene. There are 14 residues in the CDR3. V was pared by 0 bases and J by 4 bases, with 9 bases between. Germline CDR1 SGHKS, CDR2 YYEKEE (reference sequence). DNA of the CDR3: TGTGCCAGCAGCTTGGACCGAGGTCCAGATACGCAGTATTTT. It codes for CASSLDRGPDTQYF.

CDR3 nucleotide sequence: TGCGCCAGCAGCCCTACAGGGGTTAACACTGAAGCTTTCTTT. This gives the protein CASSPTGVNTEAFF. The V and J genes are TRBV10-1 and TRBJ1-1, with 7 bases that match TRBD1. CDR1 is WNHNN and CDR2 is SYGVQD in the germline V gene (reference sequence). CDR3 size: 14 residues. Trimming cost V 6 bases and J 2 bases; bases outside gene matches: 6.

DNA for the CDR3: TGCGCCAGCAGCTTACGGGGACAGGGCTACGAGCAGTACTTC. As protein: CASSLRGQGYEQYF. This rearrangement joins TRBV5-1 to TRBJ2-7; 9 bases align to TRBD1. CDR3 length: 14 amino acids. Germline CDR1 SGHRS, CDR2 YFSETQ. V lost 2 bases to trimming and J lost 3 bases; unmatched junction nucleotides: 3.